The 30 T cell receptor beta chains in this list originate from one sample, sequenced in a study of blood T cell repertoires in COVID-19. The assay was immunoSEQ multiplex PCR, and TCRdb's table has in-frame clones only and misses some. Counted here are about 97,000 clones, 90% occurring once; the ten biggest clones make up about 1.7%. The sample comprised peripheral blood. Receptor source: a man aged 55 to 70 with acute or convalescent COVID-19.

The genes are TRBV6-4 and TRBJ1-6, with D tentatively TRBD1 (6 bases). The length of the CDR3 is 15 residues. V lost 4 bases and J lost 6, with 13 bases in between. Per the germline V gene, CDR1 is MRHNA and CDR2 is SNTAGT. The CDR3 loop reads CASSATTGGNSPLHF. CDR3 in DNA: TGTGCCAGCAGTGCAACGACAGGCGGTAATTCACCCCTCCACTTT.

This clone was found once. The rearrangement uses TRBV6-1 and TRBJ1-2; 9 bases map to TRBD1. The junction had 5 bases not matched to a gene; V was cut back by 0 bases and J by 6 bases. Germline V lookup: CDR1 MNHNS, CDR2 SASEGT. The CDR3 consists of 15 residues. CDR3: CASSEASDRGHGYTF. The CDR3, as DNA: TGTGCCAGCAGTGAAGCTTCGGACAGGGGCCATGGCTACACCTTC.

This sequence joins TRBV12-5 and TRBJ2-5, with D possibly TRBD2 on 6 matching bases. The CDR3 has 14 residues. The germline V and J ends were trimmed by 1 base and 6 bases, with 12 bases remaining between them. The germline CDR1 and CDR2 sequences are LGHNT and FRNRAP. The CDR3 nucleotides read TGTGCTAGTGGTTTGGGAGGGACTGCGCAGACCCAGTACTTC. Translating gives CASGLGGTAQTQYF.

The V call is TRBV30, the J call TRBJ1-5, with 9 bases matching TRBD1. V shed 0 bases, J shed 7 bases, and the junction held 7 bases outside the gene matches. Germline loops: CDR1 GTSNPN, CDR2 SVGIG (reference sequence). The CDR3 extends over 15 amino acids. In nucleotides, the CDR3 is TGTGCCTGGAGTGTACAGGGACAGGGTAACCAGCCCCAGCATTTT. Translation: CAWSVQGQGNQPQHF.

The rearrangement links TRBV10-3 to TRBJ1-2; 8 bases are shared with TRBD1. The CDR3 loop spans 17 amino acids. J was trimmed by 4 bases and V by 5 bases; bases with no gene match: 15. Germline V gives CDR1 ENHRY, CDR2 SYGVKD. The CDR3 nucleotides are TGTGCCATCAGTTTACAGGGGGGCGGATTTATGAGCTATGGCTACACCTTC. It specifies CAISLQGGGFMSYGYTF.

V and J are TRBV9 and TRBJ1-6; D gene ambiguous. V was clipped by 0 bases and J by 7 bases, with 8 bases between them. This CDR3 contains 14 residues. Germline lookup yields CDR1 SGDLS and CDR2 YYNGEE. The CDR3 nucleotides read TGTGCCAGCAGCGTAGGGCCAGTAAATTCACCCCTCCACTTT. Amino acid sequence: CASSVGPVNSPLHF.

As for this clone: Additional DNA sequences in this sample encode the identical CDR3. This chain joins TRBV6-5 and TRBJ1-2; 8 bases line up with TRBD1. The junction had 2 bases not matched to a gene; V was cut back by 0 bases and J by 2 bases. CDR1 is MNHEY, CDR2 SVGAGI, per germline. The CDR3 has 15 residues. In DNA form, the CDR3 reads TGTGCCAGCAGTTACTCAACAGGGGGGAACTATGGCTACACCTTC. It codes for CASSYSTGGNYGYTF.

This clone was picked up a small number of times. The chain links TRBV19 to TRBJ1-5, with TRBD1 matching 10 bases. Trimming at V came to 5 bases and at J to 6 bases, leaving 4 bases not matched to a gene. The germline gives CDR1 LNHDA, CDR2 SQIVND (reference sequence). The CDR3 runs to 14 residues. The CDR3 DNA reads as TGTGCCAGTAGTGACAGGGGGCTGGGTCAGCCCCAGCATTTT. Its protein is CASSDRGLGQPQHF.

The gene calls are TRBV5-4 and TRBJ1-4, with a tentative D call TRBD1 (6 bases). V was cut by 4 bases and J by 6 bases, with 13 bases left in between. Germline CDR1 is SGHNT and CDR2 is YYREEE (reference sequence). The CDR3 totals 14 residues. DNA of the CDR3: TGTGCCAGCAGCCAGGACAAGGGGGATGAAAAACTGTTTTTT. This sequence encodes CASSQDKGDEKLFF.

The chain couples TRBV6-6 to TRBJ1-5; no clear D gene. The germline gives CDR1 MNHNY, CDR2 SVGAGI (reference sequence). The CDR3 length is 15 residues. V dropped 2 bases and J dropped 11 bases, with 19 bases sitting between them. CDR3 loop: CASSYEALRLPAQHF. CDR3 DNA sequence: TGTGCCAGCAGTTACGAGGCCCTCCGCCTCCCGGCCCAGCATTTT.

V is TRBV4-1 and J is TRBJ1-2, with unresolved D. Germline CDR1 is MGHRA and CDR2 is YSYEKL. This CDR3 is 15 amino acids long. Deletions cut 0 bases from V and 8 bases from J, with 16 bases between. The DNA for the CDR3 is TGCGCCAGCAGCCAAGACACCGTGCAGTCGTGGGGCTACACCTTC. Its translation: CASSQDTVQSWGYTF.

The chain has TRBV6-4 and TRBJ2-6; D remains unclear. The CDR3 has 16 amino acids. The V gene's germline CDR1 is MRHNA and CDR2 SNTAGT. The ends were cut back, 0 bases at V and 0 bases at J, with 6 bases in the middle. The CDR3 loop reads CASSDSRLSGANVLTF. The CDR3, as DNA: TGTGCCAGCAGTGACTCCAGACTCTCTGGGGCCAACGTCCTGACTTTC.

This chain links TRBV5-1 with TRBJ1-1; 7 bases match TRBD1. This CDR3 region has 14 residues. Germline values: CDR1 SGHRS, CDR2 YFSETQ. V shed 4 bases, J shed 4 bases, and the junction held 7 bases outside the gene matches. This CDR3 is CASSAGQEGTEAFF. The CDR3 DNA is TGCGCCAGCAGCGCCGGACAGGAGGGCACTGAAGCTTTCTTT. The whole variable domain, remainder taken from reference TRBV5-1 and TRBJ1-1, is KAGVTQTPRYLIKTRGQQVTLSCSPISGHRSVSWYQQTPGQGLQFLFEYFSETQRNKGNFPGRFSGRQFSNSRSEMNVSTLELGDSALYLCASSAGQEGTEAFFGQGTRLTVV.

The chain combines TRBV3-1 (or the pseudogene TRBV3-2) with TRBJ2-1; D remains unclear. Germline CDR1 reads LGHDT; CDR2 reads YNNKEL (reference sequence). CDR3 size: 12 residues. The V gene lost 1 base and the J gene lost 7 bases, with 5 bases spanning the gap. The CDR3 DNA reads TGTGCCAGCAGCCAAGTCGTTAATGAGCAGTTCTTC. This translates into CASSQVVNEQFF.

A single count supports this clone. This rearrangement joins TRBV7-6 to TRBJ1-4, with TRBD1 as a possible D gene (5 bases). With 1 base removed from V and 8 bases from J, the gap between germline ends came to 14 bases. The germline CDR1 and CDR2 sequences are SGHVS and FNYEAQ. The CDR3 sequence is 15 residues long. CDR3 protein: CASSLGSGGLEKLFF. The CDR3 region has the DNA TGTGCCAGCAGCTTAGGTTCGGGGGGGTTGGAAAAACTGTTTTTT.

This chain connects TRBV5-1 to TRBJ1-1; D uncertain. Trimming cost V 3 bases and J 3 bases, with 12 bases left between them. This CDR3 contains 14 residues. Looked up from germline, CDR1 is SGHRS and CDR2 is YFSETQ. In DNA form, the CDR3 reads TGCGCCAGCAGCTGGATGGGCGGGGACACTGAAGCTTTCTTT. Amino acids: CASSWMGGDTEAFF.

The genes are TRBV30 and TRBJ1-6; D is unresolved. CDR3 size: 11 residues. Looked up from germline, CDR1 is GTSNPN and CDR2 is SVGIG (reference sequence). Trimming pared 1 base from V and 10 bases from J, leaving 5 bases between. The CDR3 protein is CAWSDSSPLHF. The CDR3 region has the DNA TGTGCCTGGAGTGACTCATCACCCCTCCACTTT.

The V and J genes are TRBV14 and TRBJ2-5; 7 nucleotides align to TRBD1. V shed 0 bases and J 3 bases; nucleotides not matched to a gene: 1. The germline V gene has CDR1 SGHDN and CDR2 FVKESK. The CDR3 is 14 residues long. The CDR3 sequence is CASSQEQGKETQYF. CDR3 nucleotide sequence: TGTGCCAGCAGCCAAGAACAGGGGAAAGAGACCCAGTACTTC.

This rearrangement joins TRBV3-1 (or the pseudogene TRBV3-2) to TRBJ2-7, with D unclear. V lost 1 base, J lost 6 bases, and 10 bases lay in between. This CDR3 region has 13 residues. Germline lookup yields CDR1 LGHDT and CDR2 YNNKEL (reference sequence). The CDR3 sequence is CASSQVPSGEQYF. DNA of the CDR3: TGTGCCAGCAGCCAAGTACCATCAGGCGAGCAGTACTTC.

The chain uses TRBV11-2 and TRBJ1-2; TRBD1 is a possible D gene (5 bases). V dropped 3 bases and J dropped 4 bases, with 6 bases sitting between them. The CDR3 consists of 12 residues. Germline lookup yields CDR1 SGHAT and CDR2 FQNNGV. This CDR3 reads CASSFGGYGYTF. In nucleotides, the CDR3 is TGTGCCAGCAGCTTCGGGGGCTATGGCTACACCTTC.

This chain joins TRBV7-2 and TRBJ1-5, with 11 bases lining up with TRBD1. CDR1 and CDR2 (germline): SGHTA, FQGNSA. V shed 3 bases and J 4 bases; nucleotides not matched to a gene: 5. CDR3 length: 16 amino acids. The CDR3 is CASSLGGTGGNQPQHF. The DNA of the CDR3 is TGTGCCAGCAGCTTGGGGGGGACAGGGGGTAATCAGCCCCAGCATTTT.

The chain recombines TRBV18 with TRBJ2-7, with 10 bases aligning to TRBD1. Germline V CDR1 and CDR2: KGHSH, LQKENI. This CDR3 has 15 residues. V lost 4 bases to trimming and J lost 5 bases; unmatched junction nucleotides: 8. The CDR3 protein is CASSHDRGLENEQYV. In nucleotides, the CDR3 is TGTGCCAGCTCACACGACAGGGGGCTTGAGAACGAGCAGTACGTC.

The chain employs TRBV27 and TRBJ1-2, with a weak D call TRBD1 (6 bases). Per the germline V gene, CDR1 is MNHEY and CDR2 is SMNVEV (reference sequence). Trimming took 7 bases from V and 5 from J, leaving 14 bases between them. The CDR3 has 13 residues. The DNA for the CDR3 is TGTGCCAGCACCACCATGGGGGCGTATGGCTACACCTTC. Translating gives CASTTMGAYGYTF.

The chain has TRBV3-1 (or the pseudogene TRBV3-2) and TRBJ1-5, with D maybe TRBD1 (5 bases). V was clipped by 6 bases and J by 2 bases, with 17 bases between them. The CDR3 spans 16 residues. The germline V gene encodes CDR1 LGHDT and CDR2 YNNKEL (reference sequence). The CDR3 nucleotides read TGTGCCAGCAGTGCAGGACACCCGGGGGGCAATCAGCCCCAGCATTTT. This gives the protein CASSAGHPGGNQPQHF.

The DNA for the CDR3 is TGTGCCAGTAGTATGTCGACAGGAGGCTCTGGAAACACCATATATTTT. As protein: CASSMSTGGSGNTIYF. V gene TRBV19 combines with J gene TRBJ1-3, with D possibly matching TRBD1 (6 bases). CDR1 and CDR2 from the germline V gene are LNHDA and SQIVND (reference sequence). The CDR3 sequence is 16 residues long. The ends were cut back, 3 bases at V and 0 bases at J, with 12 bases in the middle.

This sequence joins TRBV7-9 and TRBJ2-3; 7 bases line up with TRBD1. J lost 4 bases, V lost 3 bases, and 7 bases had no gene match. Per germline, CDR1 SEHNR and CDR2 FQNEAQ (reference sequence). The CDR3 contains 15 residues. The CDR3 region is CASSLSGRGSDTQYF. CDR3 sequence (DNA): TGTGCCAGCAGCTTGTCGGGCAGGGGGTCAGATACGCAGTATTTT. The full variable domain, with the rest looked up from reference TRBV7-9 and TRBJ2-3, is DTGVSQNPRHKITKRGQNVTFRCDPISEHNRLYWYRQTLGQGPEFLTYFQNEAQLEKSRLLSDRFSAERPKGSFSTLEIQRTEQGDSAMYLCASSLSGRGSDTQYFGPGTRLTVL.

The chain couples TRBV4-2 to TRBJ1-4; 10 positions agree with TRBD1. The germline CDR1 and CDR2 sequences are LGHNA and YNFKEQ. The CDR3 is made up of 17 amino acids. V was pared by 1 base and J by 2 bases, with 4 bases of the junction left unmatched. CDR3 nucleotides: TGTGCCAGCAGCCAAGGGGGACAGGGGCCGACTAATGAAAAACTGTTTTTT. This translates into CASSQGGQGPTNEKLFF.

The chain carries TRBV6-1 and TRBJ1-2; 12 nucleotides line up with TRBD1. CDR3 length equals 17 residues. In germline, CDR1 is MNHNS, CDR2 SASEGT. V shed 2 bases and J 2 bases; nucleotides not matched to a gene: 6. CDR3 in DNA: TGTGCCAGCAGTGAATTGAGGGGACAGGGGGCGAACTATGGCTACACCTTC. As protein: CASSELRGQGANYGYTF.

To note about this clone: Other nucleotide sequences from this sample produce the same CDR3. The chain uses TRBV5-1 and TRBJ1-1, with TRBD1 matching 8 bases. The germline V gene has CDR1 SGHRS and CDR2 YFSETQ. The CDR3 covers 13 residues. Germline trimming cut 3 bases from V and 5 bases from J; bases unmatched to any gene: 3. CDR3 in DNA: TGCGCCAGCAGCTCCCAGGGGGCGACTGAAGCTTTCTTT. It specifies CASSSQGATEAFF.

V gene TRBV5-1 combines with J gene TRBJ1-3; possibly TRBD1 for D (5 bases). The germline CDR1 and CDR2 sequences are SGHRS and YFSETQ. The CDR3 spans 16 residues. V shed 0 bases and J shed 0 bases, with 10 bases lying between them. The CDR3 region is CASSLGGGSSGNTIYF. The CDR3 DNA is TGCGCCAGCAGCTTGGGGGGCGGATCCTCTGGAAACACCATATATTTT.